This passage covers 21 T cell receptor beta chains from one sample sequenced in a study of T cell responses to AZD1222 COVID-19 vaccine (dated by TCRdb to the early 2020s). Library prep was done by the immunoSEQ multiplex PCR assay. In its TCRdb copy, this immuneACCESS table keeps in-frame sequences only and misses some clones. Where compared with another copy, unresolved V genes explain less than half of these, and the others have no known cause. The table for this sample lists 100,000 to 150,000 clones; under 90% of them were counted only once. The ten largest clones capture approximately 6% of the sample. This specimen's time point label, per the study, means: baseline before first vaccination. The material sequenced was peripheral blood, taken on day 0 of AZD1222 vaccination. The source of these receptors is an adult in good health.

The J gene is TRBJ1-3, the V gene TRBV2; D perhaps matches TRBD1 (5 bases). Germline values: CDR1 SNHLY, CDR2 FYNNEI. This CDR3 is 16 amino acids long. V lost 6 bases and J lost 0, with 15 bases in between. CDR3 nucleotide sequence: TGTGCCAGCAGCCCGGGGGTTCTAGACTCTGGAAACACCATATATTTT. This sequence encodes CASSPGVLDSGNTIYF.

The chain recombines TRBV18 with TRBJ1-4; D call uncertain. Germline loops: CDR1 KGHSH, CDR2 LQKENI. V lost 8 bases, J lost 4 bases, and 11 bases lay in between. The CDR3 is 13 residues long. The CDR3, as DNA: TGTGCCAGCACGGGTGACCGTAATGAAAAACTGTTTTTT. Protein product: CASTGDRNEKLFF.

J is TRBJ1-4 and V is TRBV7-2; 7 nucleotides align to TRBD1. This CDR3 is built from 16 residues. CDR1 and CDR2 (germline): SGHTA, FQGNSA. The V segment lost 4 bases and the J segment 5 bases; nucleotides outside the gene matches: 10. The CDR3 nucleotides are TGTGCCAGCAGCTCAAACCGGGACAGAGTAAATGAAAAACTGTTTTTT. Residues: CASSSNRDRVNEKLFF.

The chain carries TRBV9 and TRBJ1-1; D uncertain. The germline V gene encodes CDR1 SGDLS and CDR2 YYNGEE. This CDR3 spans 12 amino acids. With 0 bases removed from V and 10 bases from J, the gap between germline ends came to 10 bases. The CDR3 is CASSVGAAGAFF. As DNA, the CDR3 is TGTGCCAGCAGCGTAGGTGCAGCGGGAGCTTTCTTT.

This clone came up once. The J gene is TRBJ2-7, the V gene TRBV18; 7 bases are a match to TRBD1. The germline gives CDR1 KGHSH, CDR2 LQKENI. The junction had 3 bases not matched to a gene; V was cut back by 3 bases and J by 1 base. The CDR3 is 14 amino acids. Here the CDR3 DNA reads TGTGCCAGCTCACCCCGACAGGGATCCTACGAGCAGTACTTC. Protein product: CASSPRQGSYEQYF.

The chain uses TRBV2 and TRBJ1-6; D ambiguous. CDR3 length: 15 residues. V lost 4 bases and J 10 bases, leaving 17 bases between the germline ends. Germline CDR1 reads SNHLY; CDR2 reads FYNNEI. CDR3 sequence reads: CASSGFGVVGSPLHF. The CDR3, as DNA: TGTGCCAGCAGTGGCTTCGGGGTGGTGGGATCACCCCTCCACTTT. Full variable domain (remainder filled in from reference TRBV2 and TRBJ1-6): EPEVTQTPSHQVTQMGQEVILRCVPISNHLYFYWYRQILGQKVEFLVSFYNNEISEKSEIFDDQFSVERPDGSNFTLKIRSTKLEDSAMYFCASSGFGVVGSPLHFGNGTRLTVT.

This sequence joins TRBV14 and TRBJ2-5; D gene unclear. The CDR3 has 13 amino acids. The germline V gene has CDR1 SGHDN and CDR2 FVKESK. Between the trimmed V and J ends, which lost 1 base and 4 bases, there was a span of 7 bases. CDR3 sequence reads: CASSQVIGETQYF. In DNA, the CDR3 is TGTGCCAGCAGCCAAGTGATAGGAGAGACCCAGTACTTC.

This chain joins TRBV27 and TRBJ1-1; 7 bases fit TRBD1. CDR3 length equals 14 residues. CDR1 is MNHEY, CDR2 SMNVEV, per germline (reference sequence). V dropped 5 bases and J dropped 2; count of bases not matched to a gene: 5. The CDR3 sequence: CASSRYRGNTEAFF. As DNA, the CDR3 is TGTGCCAGCAGTCGGTACAGGGGAAACACTGAAGCTTTCTTT.

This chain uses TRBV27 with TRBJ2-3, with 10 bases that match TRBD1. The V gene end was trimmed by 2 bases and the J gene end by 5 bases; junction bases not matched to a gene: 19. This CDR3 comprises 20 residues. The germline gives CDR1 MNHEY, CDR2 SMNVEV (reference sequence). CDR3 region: CASSLRAPSSRQGAGDTQYF. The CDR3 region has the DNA TGTGCCAGCAGTTTAAGAGCCCCGTCATCCAGACAGGGGGCCGGAGATACGCAGTATTTT.

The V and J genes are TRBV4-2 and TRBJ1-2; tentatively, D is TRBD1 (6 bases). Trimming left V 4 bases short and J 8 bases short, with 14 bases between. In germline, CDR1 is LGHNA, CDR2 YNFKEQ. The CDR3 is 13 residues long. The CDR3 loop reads CASSLPGEMGYTF. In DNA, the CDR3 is TGTGCCAGCAGCCTACCAGGGGAGATGGGCTACACCTTC.

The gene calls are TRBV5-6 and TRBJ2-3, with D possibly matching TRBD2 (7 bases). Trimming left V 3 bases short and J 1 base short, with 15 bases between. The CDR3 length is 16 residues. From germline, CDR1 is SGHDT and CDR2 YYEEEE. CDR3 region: CASSSEPGGRTDTQYF. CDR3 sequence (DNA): TGTGCCAGCAGCTCGGAACCCGGGGGGCGCACAGATACGCAGTATTTT. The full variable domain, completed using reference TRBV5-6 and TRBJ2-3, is DAGVTQSPTHLIKTRGQQVTLRCSPKSGHDTVSWYQQALGQGPQFIFQYYEEEERQRGNFPDRFSGHQFPNYSSELNVNALLLGDSALYLCASSSEPGGRTDTQYFGPGTRLTVL.

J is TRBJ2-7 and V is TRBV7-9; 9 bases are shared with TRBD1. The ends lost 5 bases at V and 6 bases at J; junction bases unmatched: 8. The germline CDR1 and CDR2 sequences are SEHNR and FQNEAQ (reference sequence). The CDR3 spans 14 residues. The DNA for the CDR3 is TGTGCCAGCAGCCGAAGGGACAGGGTAAGCGAGCAGTACTTC. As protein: CASSRRDRVSEQYF.

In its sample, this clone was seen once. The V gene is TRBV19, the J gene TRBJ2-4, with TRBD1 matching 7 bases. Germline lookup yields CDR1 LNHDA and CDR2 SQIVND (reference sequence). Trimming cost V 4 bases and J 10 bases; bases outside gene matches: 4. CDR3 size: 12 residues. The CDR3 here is CASSSIRGIQYF. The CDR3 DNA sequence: TGTGCCAGTAGTAGTATCAGGGGGATTCAGTACTTC.

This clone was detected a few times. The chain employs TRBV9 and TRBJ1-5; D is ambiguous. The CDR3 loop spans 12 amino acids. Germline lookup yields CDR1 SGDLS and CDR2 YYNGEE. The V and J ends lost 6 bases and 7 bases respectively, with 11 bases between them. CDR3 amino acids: CASTGYGQPQHF. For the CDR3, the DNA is TGTGCCAGCACTGGGTACGGCCAGCCCCAGCATTTT. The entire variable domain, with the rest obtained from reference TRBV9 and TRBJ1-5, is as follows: DSGVTQTPKHLITATGQRVTLRCSPRSGDLSVYWYQQSLDQGLQFLIQYYNGEERAKGNILERFSAQQFPDLHSELNLSSLELGDSALYFCASTGYGQPQHFGDGTRLSIL.

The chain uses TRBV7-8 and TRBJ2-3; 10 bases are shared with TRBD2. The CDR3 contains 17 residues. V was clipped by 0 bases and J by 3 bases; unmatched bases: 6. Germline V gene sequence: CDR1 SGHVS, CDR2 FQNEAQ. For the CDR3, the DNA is TGTGCCAGCAGCTTAGCGAGGTCTAGCGGGGGAACAGATACGCAGTATTTT. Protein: CASSLARSSGGTDTQYF. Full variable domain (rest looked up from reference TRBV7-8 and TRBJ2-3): GAGVSQSPRYKVAKRGQDVALRCDPISGHVSLFWYQQALGQGPEFLTYFQNEAQLDKSGLPSDRFFAERPEGSVSTLKIQRTQQEDSAVYLCASSLARSSGGTDTQYFGPGTRLTVL.

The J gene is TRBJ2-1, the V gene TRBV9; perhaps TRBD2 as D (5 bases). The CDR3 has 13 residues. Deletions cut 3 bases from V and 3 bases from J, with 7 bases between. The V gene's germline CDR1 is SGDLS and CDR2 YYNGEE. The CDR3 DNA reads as TGTGCCAGCAGCGCCCGGGACTACAATGAGCAGTTCTTC. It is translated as CASSARDYNEQFF. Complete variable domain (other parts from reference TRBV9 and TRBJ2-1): DSGVTQTPKHLITATGQRVTLRCSPRSGDLSVYWYQQSLDQGLQFLIQYYNGEERAKGNILERFSAQQFPDLHSELNLSSLELGDSALYFCASSARDYNEQFFGPGTRLTVL.

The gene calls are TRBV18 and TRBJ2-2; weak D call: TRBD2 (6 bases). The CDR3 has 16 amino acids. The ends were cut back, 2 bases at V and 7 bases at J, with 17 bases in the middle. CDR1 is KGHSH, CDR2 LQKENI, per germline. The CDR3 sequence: CASSPSAPAGGGELFF. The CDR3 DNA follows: TGTGCCAGCTCACCAAGCGCTCCAGCGGGCGGCGGGGAGCTGTTTTTT.

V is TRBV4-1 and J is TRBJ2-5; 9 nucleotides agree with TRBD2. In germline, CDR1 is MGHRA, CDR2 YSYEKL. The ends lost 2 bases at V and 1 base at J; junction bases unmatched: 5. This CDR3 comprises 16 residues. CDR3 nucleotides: TGCGCCAGCAGCCAACTTCGACTAGCGGTCCAAGAGACCCAGTACTTC. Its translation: CASSQLRLAVQETQYF.

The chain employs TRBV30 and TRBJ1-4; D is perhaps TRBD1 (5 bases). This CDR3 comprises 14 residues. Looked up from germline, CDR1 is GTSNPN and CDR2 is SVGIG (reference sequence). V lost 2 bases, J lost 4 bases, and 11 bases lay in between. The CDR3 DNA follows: TGTGCCTGGAGTTGGGACCGCGGTAATGAAAAACTGTTTTTT. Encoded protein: CAWSWDRGNEKLFF.

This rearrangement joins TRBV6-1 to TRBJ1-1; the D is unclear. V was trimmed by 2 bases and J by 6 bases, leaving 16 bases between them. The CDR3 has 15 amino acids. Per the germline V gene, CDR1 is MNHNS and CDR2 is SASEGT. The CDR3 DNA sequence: TGTGCCAGCAGTGAAAATGAATTGGGTGGCGCTGAAGCTTTCTTT. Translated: CASSENELGGAEAFF.

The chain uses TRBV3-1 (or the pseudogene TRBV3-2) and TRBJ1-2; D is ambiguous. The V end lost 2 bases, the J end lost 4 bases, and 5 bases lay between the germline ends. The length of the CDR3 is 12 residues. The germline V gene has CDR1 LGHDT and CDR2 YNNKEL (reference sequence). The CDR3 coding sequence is TGTGCCAGCAGCCAAACTCCCTATGGCTACACCTTC. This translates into CASSQTPYGYTF.